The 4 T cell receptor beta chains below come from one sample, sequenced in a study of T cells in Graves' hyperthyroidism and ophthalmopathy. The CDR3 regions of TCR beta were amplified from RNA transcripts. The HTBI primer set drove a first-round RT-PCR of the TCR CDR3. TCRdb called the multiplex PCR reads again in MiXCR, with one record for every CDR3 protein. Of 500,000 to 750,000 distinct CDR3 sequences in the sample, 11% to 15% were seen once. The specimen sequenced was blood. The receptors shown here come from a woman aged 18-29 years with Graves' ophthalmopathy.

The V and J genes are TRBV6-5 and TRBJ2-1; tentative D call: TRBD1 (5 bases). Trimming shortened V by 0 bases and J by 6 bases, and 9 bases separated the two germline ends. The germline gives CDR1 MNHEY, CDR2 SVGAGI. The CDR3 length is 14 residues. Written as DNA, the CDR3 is TGTGCCAGCAGTTACTCGTACAGGCCCAATGAGCAGTTCTTC. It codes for CASSYSYRPNEQFF.

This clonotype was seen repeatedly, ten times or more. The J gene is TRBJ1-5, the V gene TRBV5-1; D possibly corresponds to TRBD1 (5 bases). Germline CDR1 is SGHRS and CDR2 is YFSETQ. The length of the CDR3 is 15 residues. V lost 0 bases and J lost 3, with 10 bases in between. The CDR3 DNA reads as TGCGCCAGCAGCTTGGCTGGGGACGCCAATCAGCCCCAGCATTTT. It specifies CASSLAGDANQPQHF.

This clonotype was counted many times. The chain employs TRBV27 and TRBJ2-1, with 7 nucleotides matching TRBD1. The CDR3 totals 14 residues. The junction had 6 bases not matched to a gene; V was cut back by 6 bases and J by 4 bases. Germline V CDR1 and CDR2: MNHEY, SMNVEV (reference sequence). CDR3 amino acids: CASSFRDSYNEQFF. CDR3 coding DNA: TGTGCCAGCAGCTTTCGGGACAGTTACAATGAGCAGTTCTTC.

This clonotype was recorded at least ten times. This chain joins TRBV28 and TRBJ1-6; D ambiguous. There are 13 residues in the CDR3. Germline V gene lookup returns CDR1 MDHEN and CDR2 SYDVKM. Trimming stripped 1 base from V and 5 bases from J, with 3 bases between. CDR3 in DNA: TGTGCCAGCAGTTTATCTGATAATTCACCCCTCCACTTT. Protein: CASSLSDNSPLHF.